A selection of T cell receptor beta chains follows, all from one sample in a study of identical twins. TCRdb passed the 5' RACE reads through MiXCR, listing each CDR3 protein once. This table has 1.5 million to 2 million distinct CDR3 sequences, 25% to 35% appearing once. What was sequenced was cord blood. The receptors come from a newborn girl in good health. The CDR3 runs from the conserved cysteine through the conserved F or W. The order of the fields is J gene, V gene, D gene, clone size, CDR3 DNA, CDR3 protein. D genes are given only for firm matches. Part of the rows lack a size; the others show once, few, many or a class for expanded clones.

>TRBJ2-3|TRBV7-9|TRBD2|few
TGTGCCAGCAGCTTTGGTCTAGCGGGGGGGCCCGTCACAGATACGCAGTATTTT
CASSFGLAGGPVTDTQYF
>TRBJ1-1|TRBV28|.|few
TGTGCCAGCAGTCCGGGTGGGGGGGCCGGTAGGGCTGAAGCTTTCTTT
CASSPGGGAGRAEAFF
>TRBJ2-3|TRBV7-9|.|few
TGTGCCAGCAGCCAATTCAGAGGGAGGACAGATACGCAGTATTTT
CASSQFRGRTDTQYF
>TRBJ2-7|TRBV14|.|.
TGTGCCAGCAGCCCAGGGGGGAGCTCCTACAATGAGCAGTACTTC
CASSPGGSSYNEQYF
>TRBJ2-7|TRBV10-2|TRBD1|.
TGCGCCAGCAGTGAGGGGACAGTCTACGAGCAGTACTTC
CASSEGTVYEQYF
>TRBJ2-2|TRBV12-3/TRBV12-4|.|.
TGTGCCAGCAGACACACAGGGCCCAACACCGGGGAGCTGTTTTTT
CASRHTGPNTGELFF
>TRBJ1-1|TRBV20-1|.|few
TGCAGTGCCCACAGGGCTATGAACACTGAAGCTTTCTTT
CSAHRAMNTEAFF
>TRBJ2-2|TRBV2|TRBD2|.
TGTGCCAGCAGTGACCCCAGGGAGGGCGGGGAGCTGTTTTTT
CASSDPREGGELFF
>TRBJ2-1|TRBV10-3|TRBD2|few
TGTGCCATCAGTGCCACTAGCGGGGCCATCCTAGGCCCCTACAATGAGCAGTTCTTC
CAISATSGAILGPYNEQFF
>TRBJ1-4|TRBV27|.|once
TGTGCCAGCAGTTTAAGTTGGGAGGGTGAAAAACTGTTTTTT
CASSLSWEGEKLFF
>TRBJ2-1|TRBV5-1|.|few
TGCGCCAGCAGCCACGGCGACTCGGACAGAGACAATGAGCAGTTCTTC
CASSHGDSDRDNEQFF
>TRBJ2-7|TRBV20-1|TRBD2|.
TGCAGTGCTAGAGATGCGGGAGGGCCCTCCTACGAGCAGTACTTC
CSARDAGGPSYEQYF
>TRBJ2-3|TRBV12-3/TRBV12-4|TRBD2|.
TGTGCCAGCAGCCCTAGCGGGGGCTACAGGGGGAGGTATTTT
CASSPSGGYRGRYF
>TRBJ2-1|TRBV7-2|TRBD2|many
TGTGCCAGCAGTTCTAGCGGGAGCTACAATGAGCAGTTCTTC
CASSSSGSYNEQFF
>TRBJ1-2|TRBV20-1|.|.
TGCAGTGCGGAAAGCTCCCTAGGGGACAAACGACTCTATGGCTACACCTTC
CSAESSLGDKRLYGYTF
>TRBJ2-7|TRBV2|.|.
TGTGCCAGCAGCGGATGGGGTCGGGAGAGCTACGAGCAGTACTTC
CASSGWGRESYEQYF
>TRBJ1-2|TRBV4-2|.|many
TGTGCCAGCAGCCAAGGCCAGACCACCATCTATGGCTACACCTTC
CASSQGQTTIYGYTF
>TRBJ1-1|TRBV12-3/TRBV12-4|.|.
TGTGCCAGCAGCCCCGGGCGTCGCATGAACACTGAAGCTTTCTTT
CASSPGRRMNTEAFF
>TRBJ2-3|TRBV12-3/TRBV12-4|TRBD2|.
TGTGCCAGCAGCCTAGCGGTGCCCGCAGATGTGCAGTATTTT
CASSLAVPADVQYF
>TRBJ2-3|TRBV7-9|TRBD1|few
TGTGCCGGCAGCCGGGACAGTTCTAGCACAGATACGCAGTATTTT
CAGSRDSSSTDTQYF
>TRBJ1-1|TRBV25-1|.|.
TGTGCCAGCAGATTCGAAGGGAATTTGAACACTGAAGCTTTCTTT
CASRFEGNLNTEAFF
>TRBJ1-4|TRBV7-9|.|few
TGTGCCAGCAGCTTATTGGGATCCGAAAAACTGTTTTTT
CASSLLGSEKLFF
>TRBJ2-1|TRBV6-5|.|many
TGTGCCAGCGGGTGGTATGAGCAGTTCTTC
CASGWYEQFF
>TRBJ2-7|TRBV5-1|TRBD1|few
TGCGCCAGCAGCGAAACGACAGGGCCTGCCTACGAGCAGTACTTC
CASSETTGPAYEQYF
>TRBJ2-1|TRBV10-3|TRBD2|.
TGTGCCATCAGTGAGTCGTTGACTAGCGGGGTTTCCTACAATGAGCAGTTCTTC
CAISESLTSGVSYNEQFF
>TRBJ1-1|TRBV7-9|.|.
TGTGCCAGCAGCTTAGCTCGGGCAACAGAAGCTTTCTTT
CASSLARATEAFF
>TRBJ2-7|TRBV28|.|many
TGTGCCAGCAGTTTATCAAACTACGAGCAGTACTTC
CASSLSNYEQYF
>TRBJ1-6|TRBV20-1|.|.
TGCAGTGCTAGTCACACAGGGTTAGCCAATTCACCCCTCCACTTT
CSASHTGLANSPLHF
>TRBJ2-5|TRBV11-2|TRBD2|.
TGTGCCAGCAGCTCCGGGGGGGCCAATGAGCAGTACTTC
CASSSGGANEQYF
>TRBJ1-1|TRBV29-1|.|once
TGCAGCGTTGTCGGGACACTGAACACTGAAGCTTTCTTT
CSVVGTLNTEAFF
>TRBJ1-5|TRBV5-6|.|.
TGTGCCAGCAGCTTGTATGGGGCCGGGGTAAACAATCAGCCCCAGCATTTT
CASSLYGAGVNNQPQHF
>TRBJ2-6|TRBV27|.|many
TGTGCCAGCAGTTTATGGCTCAGCTCTGGGGCCAACGTCCTGACTTTC
CASSLWLSSGANVLTF
>TRBJ1-6|TRBV4-2|TRBD1|.
TGTGCCAGCAGCCAAGATCGTGGACAGGTGAATTCACCCCTCCACTTT
CASSQDRGQVNSPLHF
>TRBJ2-1|TRBV7-2|.|few
TGTGCCAGCAGCTTACCGGACAGATTTTACAATGAGCAGTTCTTC
CASSLPDRFYNEQFF
>TRBJ1-6|TRBV6-5|.|few
TGTGCCAGCAGTTACTCGTCCCTCTATAATTCACCCCTCCACTTT
CASSYSSLYNSPLHF
>TRBJ1-5|TRBV6-1|.|many
TGTGCCAGCAGTGACTTGAATCAGCCCCAGCATTTT
CASSDLNQPQHF
>TRBJ2-3|TRBV20-1|.|.
TGCAGTGCTAGACCGGGGTTCACAGATACGCAGTATTTT
CSARPGFTDTQYF
>TRBJ1-2|TRBV11-2|.|.
TGTGCCAGCAGCTTAGATGTCGGGGGGTATGGCTACACCTTC
CASSLDVGGYGYTF
>TRBJ1-6|TRBV10-3|.|.
TGTGCCATCAGTGATTATAGGAGCTCCTATAATTCACCCCTCCACTTT
CAISDYRSSYNSPLHF
>TRBJ2-7|TRBV29-1|.|many
TGCAGCGTTGTAGAAGGCTACGAGCAGTACTTC
CSVVEGYEQYF
>TRBJ2-5|TRBV24-1|TRBD2|.
TGTGCCACCAGTGATTCCCTAGAGATAGCGGGAGTATACAATGAGCGGTACTTC
CATSDSLEIAGVYNERYF
>TRBJ1-2|TRBV29-1|TRBD1|.
TGCAGCGTTGAGGGACAGGGGCGACCCACCTTC
CSVEGQGRPTF
>TRBJ1-5|TRBV27|.|few
TGTGCCAGCAGTCCCCGGGACATAGGCAATCAGCCCCAGCATTTT
CASSPRDIGNQPQHF
>TRBJ1-2|TRBV20-1|TRBD1|few
TGCAGTGCTTGGGACAGGCGCTCTGGCTATGGCTACACCTTC
CSAWDRRSGYGYTF
>TRBJ2-3|TRBV12-3/TRBV12-4|TRBD1|.
TGTGCCAGCAGTTTCCCGGACAGGGGCGCAGATACGCAGTATTTT
CASSFPDRGADTQYF
>TRBJ2-1|TRBV20-1|TRBD2|few
TGCAGTGCTGCTAGGGGGACTAGGGGTAATGAGCAGTTCTTC
CSAARGTRGNEQFF
>TRBJ1-6|TRBV14|.|few
TGTGCCAGCAGCCAGGCCCTGTATAATTCACCCCTCCACTTT
CASSQALYNSPLHF
>TRBJ1-6|TRBV27|.|few
TGTGCCGGCAGTCCGCCCTCGACAGGCGCACCCCTCCACTTT
CAGSPPSTGAPLHF
>TRBJ2-1|TRBV5-8|.|few
TGTGCCAGCAGTTTCTTCCGTGAGCAGTTCTTC
CASSFFREQFF
>TRBJ2-7|TRBV12-3/TRBV12-4|TRBD1|few
TGTGCCAGCAGGCCGAAGACAGGGGACCCATTCTACGAGCAGTACTTC
CASRPKTGDPFYEQYF
>TRBJ2-1|TRBV24-1|TRBD2|once
TGTGCCACCAGTGATCCGGGGAGGGGCAATGAGCAGTTCTTC
CATSDPGRGNEQFF
>TRBJ2-1|TRBV28|.|.
TGTGCCAGCACCGACAACCACAATGAGCAGTTCTTC
CASTDNHNEQFF
>TRBJ2-2|TRBV7-2|.|few
TGTGCCAGCAGCTTAGAGGGGGGGCTGAACACCGGGGAGCTGTTTTTT
CASSLEGGLNTGELFF
>TRBJ1-6|TRBV6-6|.|.
TGTGCCAGCAGTGCACAGGGAGGAGCACCCCTCCACTTT
CASSAQGGAPLHF
>TRBJ2-5|TRBV11-1|.|.
TGTGCCAGCAGCCTTATCGCAGTAAGCCAAGAGACCCAGTACTTC
CASSLIAVSQETQYF
>TRBJ1-2|TRBV7-2|.|few
TGTGCCAGCAGCGATACGGGGGGCTATAACTATGGCTACACCTTC
CASSDTGGYNYGYTF
>TRBJ2-7|TRBV28|TRBD2|few
TGTGCCAGCAGTTCAACAGGACTAGCGGGGTTCTACGAGCAGTACTTC
CASSSTGLAGFYEQYF